Below are 16 T cell receptor beta chains sequenced from a single sample in a study of T cell changes during pregnancy in multiple sclerosis. TCRdb's copy holds only in-frame clones and misses some; the assay was immunoSEQ multiplex PCR. The repertoire holds 40,000 or so clones, with around 92% as singletons. Sequenced material: CD8+ T cells from peripheral blood mononuclear cells, taken in the second trimester of pregnancy. The receptors derive from a female donor with multiple sclerosis, enrolled in a pregnancy study.

The chain employs TRBV5-6 and TRBJ2-1; maybe TRBD2 (6 bases). The CDR3 spans 12 residues. V lost 0 bases and J 8 bases, leaving 6 bases between the germline ends. The germline CDR1 and CDR2 sequences are SGHDT and YYEEEE. The CDR3 coding sequence is TGTGCCAGCAGCTTGGAGCGGGATGAGCAGTTCTTC. As protein: CASSLERDEQFF.

The V and J genes are TRBV5-4 and TRBJ1-1, with D uncertain. The CDR3 is 13 amino acids. The germline gives CDR1 SGHNT, CDR2 YYREEE (reference sequence). V lost 4 bases, J lost 8 bases, and 15 bases lay in between. CDR3 loop: CASSAGSIIEAFF. The CDR3 DNA reads TGTGCCAGCAGCGCGGGGTCAATTATCGAAGCTTTCTTT. The full variable domain, in which reference TRBV5-4 and TRBJ1-1 provide the parts outside the CDR3, is ETGVTQSPTHLIKTRGQQVTLRCSSQSGHNTVSWYQQALGQGPQFIFQYYREEENGRGNFPPRFSGLQFPNYSSELNVNALELDDSALYLCASSAGSIIEAFFGQGTRLTVV.

V is TRBV19 and J is TRBJ1-2; D gene uncertain. The CDR3 sequence is 15 residues long. The germline CDR1 and CDR2 sequences are LNHDA and SQIVND (reference sequence). The V gene lost 2 bases and the J gene lost 4 bases, with 14 bases spanning the gap. The CDR3 DNA sequence: TGTGCCAGTAGTATAAATCCGACACCCGCCTATGGCTACACCTTC. This sequence encodes CASSINPTPAYGYTF.

The chain carries TRBV19 and TRBJ1-5; D possibly corresponds to TRBD1 (6 bases). CDR1 LNHDA and CDR2 SQIVND come from the germline V gene (reference sequence). The CDR3 runs 15 residues. V was clipped by 6 bases and J by 0 bases, with 12 bases between them. Here the CDR3 reads CASREDSNSNQPQHF. The CDR3 DNA sequence: TGTGCCAGTAGGGAGGACAGTAATAGCAATCAGCCCCAGCATTTT.

The chain employs TRBV5-6 and TRBJ1-2, with TRBD1 matching over 11 bases. V lost 4 bases to trimming and J lost 4 bases; unmatched junction nucleotides: 3. The CDR3 runs to 14 residues. Germline assignment: CDR1 SGHDT and CDR2 YYEEEE. The CDR3 DNA reads TGTGCCAGCAGCCCGGGACAGGGGGTCTATGGCTACACCTTC. Translated: CASSPGQGVYGYTF.

The chain carries TRBV7-3 and TRBJ2-7; 10 bases match TRBD2. From germline, CDR1 is SGHTA and CDR2 FQGTGA. The junction had 8 bases not matched to a gene; V was cut back by 2 bases and J by 1 base. This CDR3 contains 17 residues. The DNA for the CDR3 is TGTGCCAGCAGCTTACTTCCCCTAGCGGGGGCATCCTACGAGCAGTACTTC. This gives the protein CASSLLPLAGASYEQYF. Filled out from reference TRBV7-3 and TRBJ2-7, the complete variable domain reads GAGVSQTPSNKVTEKGKYVELRCDPISGHTALYWYRQSLGQGPEFLIYFQGTGAADDSGLPNDRFFAVRPEGSVSTLKIQRTERGDSAVYLCASSLLPLAGASYEQYFGPGTRLTVT.

This chain links TRBV7-9 with TRBJ2-2, with D maybe TRBD2 (5 bases). CDR3 size: 14 residues. V shed 0 bases and J shed 5 bases, with 7 bases lying between them. Germline loops: CDR1 SEHNR, CDR2 FQNEAQ (reference sequence). CDR3 DNA: TGTGCCAGCAGCTTAGCCTCGGGGACCGGGGAGCTGTTTTTT. The encoded protein is CASSLASGTGELFF.

CDR3 nucleotides: TGTGCCAGCAGTTACGGCAGGTCGAACACTGAAGCTTTCTTT. It translates to CASSYGRSNTEAFF. The genes are TRBV6-5 and TRBJ1-1, with D unclear. The CDR3 loop spans 14 amino acids. The germline V and J ends were trimmed by 2 bases and 1 base, with 8 bases remaining between them. Germline CDR1 and CDR2: MNHEY and SVGAGI.

This clone came up once. The chain joins TRBV30 to TRBJ1-1, with a weak D call TRBD1 (5 bases). The germline V gene has CDR1 GTSNPN and CDR2 SVGIG (reference sequence). V lost 8 bases and J lost 11, with 21 bases in between. The CDR3 is 12 residues long. CDR3: CATLGARRGAFF. For the CDR3, the DNA is TGTGCCACTCTGGGCGCGAGACGGGGGGCTTTCTTT. Together with reference TRBV30 and TRBJ1-1, the CDR3 gives the full variable domain: SQTIHQWPATLVQPVGSPLSLECTVEGTSNPNLYWYRQAAGRGLQLLFYSVGIGQISSEVPQNLSASRPQDRQFILSSKKLLLSDSGFYLCATLGARRGAFFGQGTRLTVV.

The gene calls are TRBV5-6 and TRBJ2-7, with D maybe TRBD1 (5 bases). The germline gives CDR1 SGHDT, CDR2 YYEEEE. The CDR3 spans 13 residues. Trimming cost V 4 bases and J 4 bases, with 12 bases left between them. The CDR3 DNA reads TGTGCCAGCAGCCATGACAGAGAATACGAGCAGTACTTC. Protein: CASSHDREYEQYF.

The V and J genes are TRBV4-2 and TRBJ2-3; unclear D gene. This CDR3 spans 13 amino acids. Germline lookup yields CDR1 LGHNA and CDR2 YNFKEQ. Trimming pared 4 bases from V and 2 bases from J, leaving 7 bases between. CDR3 sequence: CASSPEDTDTQYF. The CDR3 nucleotides are TGTGCCAGCAGCCCCGAGGACACAGATACGCAGTATTTT.

The gene calls are TRBV6-1 and TRBJ2-7; 8 nucleotides match TRBD1. Unmatched junction bases numbered 4, after V lost 1 base and J lost 5 bases. Germline V CDR1 and CDR2: MNHNS, SASEGT. The CDR3 has 14 amino acids. CDR3 nucleotides: TGTGCCAGCAGTGAAGGGACAGGGTTCGACGAGCAGTACTTC. Translated: CASSEGTGFDEQYF.

This sequence joins TRBV6-1 and TRBJ2-7; 8 bases are shared with TRBD1. Germline loops: CDR1 MNHNS, CDR2 SASEGT. Losses at the gene ends were 7 bases for V and 1 base for J; bases not matched to a gene: 9. The CDR3 sequence is 15 residues long. The CDR3 region is CASNPGGGRSYEQYF. The CDR3, as DNA: TGTGCCAGCAACCCAGGGGGCGGACGGTCCTACGAGCAGTACTTC.

The chain is built from TRBV4-2 and TRBJ2-7, with a weak D call TRBD2 (7 bases). Trimming cost V 0 bases and J 10 bases, with 13 bases left between them. This CDR3 has 13 residues. The germline CDR1 and CDR2 sequences are LGHNA and YNFKEQ. The CDR3 is CASSQDRGGVQYF. Here the CDR3 DNA reads TGTGCCAGCAGCCAAGACAGGGGAGGGGTACAGTACTTC.

The chain carries TRBV7-6 and TRBJ2-7; 8 positions match TRBD1. The germline CDR1 and CDR2 sequences are SGHVS and FNYEAQ. The CDR3 is 15 residues long. With V trimmed by 4 bases and J by 3 bases, 8 bases remained unmatched. CDR3 sequence (DNA): TGTGCCAGCAGCTCACCCGGACAGGGTGACTACGAGCAGTACTTC. Residues: CASSSPGQGDYEQYF. Full variable domain (outside the CDR3, taken from reference TRBV7-6 and TRBJ2-7): GAGVSQSPRYKVTKRGQDVALRCDPISGHVSLYWYRQALGQGPEFLTYFNYEAQQDKSGLPNDRFSAERPEGSISTLTIQRTEQRDSAMYRCASSSPGQGDYEQYFGPGTRLTVT.

This chain joins TRBV10-2 and TRBJ2-1, with D perhaps matching TRBD2 (5 bases). This CDR3 is 15 amino acids long. The germline V gene encodes CDR1 WSHSY and CDR2 SAAADI. V lost 6 bases, J lost 0 bases, and 12 bases lay in between. The CDR3 DNA reads TGCGCCAGCAGCGGGGTTGATAGCTCCTACAATGAGCAGTTCTTC. Protein sequence: CASSGVDSSYNEQFF.